Below, 22 T cell receptor beta chains from the same sample are listed, as sequenced in a study of T cells in Graves' hyperthyroidism and ophthalmopathy. Amplification yielded TCR beta CDR3 regions, with RNA transcripts as the source. The study used the HTBI primer set for a first-round RT-PCR of the TCR CDR3. TCRdb called the multiplex PCR reads again in MiXCR, with one record for every CDR3 protein. The sample includes about 600,000 distinct CDR3 sequences, approximately 14% seen only once; the top ten take approximately 6.4%. The source material was blood. These TCRs come from a woman younger than 30 with Graves' ophthalmopathy.

This clonotype showed up many times. The chain uses TRBV6-1 and TRBJ1-5; D is unresolved. CDR1 is MNHNS and CDR2 is SASEGT in the germline V gene. Trimming pared 5 bases from V and 1 base from J, leaving 12 bases between. The CDR3 contains 15 residues. This CDR3 is CASSRDLVSNQPQHF. CDR3 coding DNA: TGTGCCAGCAGTCGGGATCTGGTGAGCAATCAGCCCCAGCATTTT.

With regard to this clonotype: Just one base apart from a much larger clone, this may be a read error. The chain uses TRBV27 and TRBJ2-5, with a possible D match to TRBD1 (5 bases). CDR1 MNHEY and CDR2 SMNVEV come from the germline V gene (reference sequence). The CDR3 covers 14 residues. CDR3 bases: TGTGCCAGCAGCCCCAACAGGCTCCAAGAGGCCCAGTACTTC. Encoded protein: CASSPNRLQEAQYF.

This clonotype has a count of ten or more. V usage is TRBV6-5 and J usage is TRBJ1-1, with TRBD1 as a possible D gene (5 bases). This CDR3 spans 14 amino acids. Trimming stripped 2 bases from V and 5 bases from J, with 12 bases between. Germline values: CDR1 MNHEY, CDR2 SVGAGI. CDR3 bases: TGTGCCAGCAGTTACCAGGGTGTCGCAACTGAAGCTTTCTTT. This translates into CASSYQGVATEAFF.

With respect to this clonotype: The junction does not match germline at one end; this may be a read error. V is TRBV7-2 and J is TRBJ2-2; 14 bases are shared with TRBD2. Germline V gives CDR1 SGHTA, CDR2 FQGNSA. CDR3 size: 24 residues. This chain's CDR3 is CASSPVSITGGTSGSPRGTGELFF. The CDR3 nucleotides read TGCGCCAGCAGCCCCGTATCGATTACAGGGGGGACTAGCGGGAGTCCCAGGGGGACCGGGGAGCTGTTTTTT.

This clonotype has a handful of counts. CDR3 sequence reads: CASSRTAYQPQHF. The DNA of the CDR3 is TGTGCCAGCAGTAGAACGGCTTATCAGCCCCAGCATTTT. The rearrangement uses TRBV6-1 and TRBJ1-5; D call uncertain. Germline CDR1 MNHNS, CDR2 SASEGT. This CDR3 region has 13 residues. Trimming pared 5 bases from V and 5 bases from J, leaving 10 bases between.

The chain couples TRBV4-3 to TRBJ1-1; D may be TRBD1 (5 bases). The CDR3 has 17 residues. CDR1 and CDR2 from the germline V gene are LGHNA and YSLEER. Trimming stripped 1 base from V and 0 bases from J, with 15 bases between. As DNA, the CDR3 is TGCGCCAGCAGCCAAGGCCGGGCGCGGGGGGTGAACACTGAAGCTTTCTTT. This translates into CASSQGRARGVNTEAFF.

With regard to this clonotype: This may stem from a read error, because a much larger clone lies one nucleotide away. The genes are TRBV24-1 and TRBJ2-5; 11 nucleotides line up with TRBD1. CDR1 is KGHDR and CDR2 is SFDVKD in the germline V gene. This CDR3 spans 16 amino acids. This CDR3 reads CATREGQGGSQETQCF. The CDR3, as DNA: TGTGCCACCAGGGAGGGACAGGGGGGATCCCAAGAGACCCAGTGCTTC.

The chain joins TRBV5-1 to TRBJ2-2, with a weak D call TRBD2 (5 bases). The CDR3 runs to 13 residues. Trimming took 5 bases from V and 6 from J, leaving 11 bases between them. The germline V gene encodes CDR1 SGHRS and CDR2 YFSETQ. CDR3 DNA sequence: TGCGCCAGCAGAAGACTGCGGGCCGGGGAGCTGTTTTTT. Its translation is CASRRLRAGELFF.

In DNA form, the CDR3 reads TGCAGTGCTTATCGGGGTAACTATGGCTACACCTTC. This codes for CSAYRGNYGYTF. The rearrangement joins TRBV20-1 to TRBJ1-2; no definite D call. Germline lookup yields CDR1 DFQATT and CDR2 SNEGSKA (reference sequence). The CDR3 has 12 residues. The V end lost 5 bases, the J end lost 1 base, and 8 bases lay between the germline ends.

The table lists this clonotype with many counts. This chain uses TRBV7-9 with TRBJ2-5; weak D call: TRBD2 (6 bases). Germline CDR1 is SEHNR and CDR2 is FQNEAQ (reference sequence). Trimming removed 1 base at V and 11 bases at J, with 14 bases between. The CDR3 totals 13 residues. DNA for the CDR3: TGTGCCAGCAGCTTAGGCCAGGCCGGGGGACAGTACTTC. Translating it yields CASSLGQAGGQYF.

Ten or more counts support this clonotype. V gene TRBV7-8 combines with J gene TRBJ1-5; D perhaps matches TRBD1 (5 bases). V was cut by 1 base and J by 9 bases, with 10 bases left in between. CDR1 SGHVS and CDR2 FQNEAQ come from the germline V gene. The CDR3 has 13 amino acids. The CDR3 loop reads CASSLDTGGPQHF. Here the CDR3 DNA reads TGTGCCAGCAGCTTAGATACGGGGGGGCCCCAGCATTTT.

This clonotype has ten or more counts. The J gene is TRBJ2-4, the V gene TRBV3-1; TRBD2 matches at 7 bases. J lost 3 bases, V lost 1 base, and 6 bases had no gene match. The CDR3 runs 16 residues. Germline values: CDR1 LGHDT, CDR2 YNNKEL (reference sequence). The CDR3 spells CASSQGGRGVKNIQYF. CDR3 bases: TGTGCCAGCAGCCAAGGGGGGAGGGGCGTCAAAAACATTCAGTACTTC.

The rearrangement uses TRBV27 and TRBJ1-1; 8 nucleotides align to TRBD1. The V gene end was trimmed by 6 bases and the J gene end by 1 base; junction bases not matched to a gene: 13. The germline CDR1 and CDR2 sequences are MNHEY and SMNVEV (reference sequence). This CDR3 comprises 17 residues. As DNA, the CDR3 is TGTGCCAGCAGGCCCGGAGTCAGGGGGCGTTCGAACACTGAAGCTTTCTTT. This translates into CASRPGVRGRSNTEAFF.

This clonotype occurred many times. This rearrangement joins TRBV3-1 to TRBJ1-1; D might be TRBD1 (6 bases). V shed 0 bases and J shed 0 bases, with 11 bases lying between them. The CDR3 runs 16 residues. Germline V gene data show CDR1 as LGHDT and CDR2 as YNNKEL (reference sequence). The CDR3 sequence: CASSQEGGPMNTEAFF. For the CDR3, the DNA is TGTGCCAGCAGCCAAGAGGGGGGGCCGATGAACACTGAAGCTTTCTTT.

V is TRBV4-3 and J is TRBJ2-7; D unclear. This CDR3 spans 17 amino acids. V lost 0 bases to trimming and J lost 0 bases, with 15 bases between them. Germline CDR1 and CDR2: LGHNA and YSLEER. The CDR3 coding sequence is TGCGCCAGCAGCCAAGAGGCTGCCCGGGCTAGCTCCTACGAGCAGTACTTC. Protein sequence: CASSQEAARASSYEQYF.

About this clonotype: A much larger clone sits a single nucleotide away, making a read error possible. This chain uses TRBV20-1 with TRBJ1-1, with 9 nucleotides matching TRBD1. The CDR3 is 13 residues long. The junction had 13 bases not matched to a gene; V was cut back by 7 bases and J by 10 bases. Per the germline V gene, CDR1 is DFQATT and CDR2 is SNEGSKA (reference sequence). CDR3 loop: CSDLDPGQGGAFF. As DNA, the CDR3 is TGCAGTGATCTAGACCCGGGACAGGGTGGAGCTTTCTTT.

Many counts were recorded for this clonotype. The V and J genes are TRBV6-1 and TRBJ2-7; D is possibly TRBD2 (6 bases). Germline V gives CDR1 MNHNS, CDR2 SASEGT. The CDR3 contains 12 residues. Trimming stripped 6 bases from V and 5 bases from J, with 11 bases between. The CDR3 sequence is CASREGSHEQYF. The CDR3 DNA follows: TGTGCCAGCAGGGAGGGTAGCCACGAGCAGTACTTC.

This clonotype was seen many times. The rearrangement uses TRBV12-3 or TRBV12-4 and TRBJ2-1; 7 bases agree with TRBD2. Trimming at V came to 3 bases and at J to 6 bases, leaving 8 bases not matched to a gene. The CDR3 has 15 residues. For the CDR3, the DNA is TGTGCCAGCAGTTTCCTAAGACTAGCCCCCAATGAGCAGTTCTTC. Translated: CASSFLRLAPNEQFF.

There are a few counts of this clonotype. The chain employs TRBV2 and TRBJ1-5, with D possibly matching TRBD1 (5 bases). The CDR3 is 15 residues long. CDR1 and CDR2 (germline): SNHLY, FYNNEI. Trimming pared 6 bases from V and 5 bases from J, leaving 17 bases between. CDR3: CASSRRVGVDQPQHF. CDR3 nucleotide sequence: TGTGCCAGCAGCCGCCGGGTAGGGGTGGATCAGCCCCAGCATTTT.

This clonotype was counted between two and nine times. This chain uses TRBV4-2 with TRBJ2-7; tentatively, D is TRBD2 (6 bases). CDR3 size: 18 residues. CDR1 LGHNA and CDR2 YNFKEQ come from the germline V gene. V was shortened by 0 bases and J by 0 bases, with 18 bases between the two germline ends. The CDR3 here is CASSQDVGLGLISYEQYF. For the CDR3, the DNA is TGTGCCAGCAGCCAAGATGTCGGTCTGGGACTCATCTCCTACGAGCAGTACTTC.

This clonotype was detected ten times or more. The V gene is TRBV5-1, the J gene TRBJ2-7; TRBD2 might be the D (6 bases). The CDR3 contains 13 residues. The germline V gene has CDR1 SGHRS and CDR2 YFSETQ. Trimming removed 5 bases from V and 6 bases from J, with 15 bases in between. CDR3: CASRTGWGGEQYF. CDR3 nucleotide sequence: TGCGCCAGCAGAACAGGTTGGGGAGGCGAGCAGTACTTC.

The chain combines TRBV20-1 with TRBJ2-7, with TRBD2 as a possible D gene (7 bases). Germline CDR1 reads DFQATT; CDR2 reads SNEGSKA (reference sequence). V shed 0 bases and J shed 5 bases, with 14 bases lying between them. The CDR3 spans 14 residues. The CDR3 DNA follows: TGCAGTGCTAGAGATGTTGGAGGGGGGGACGAGCAGTACTTC. Encoded protein: CSARDVGGGDEQYF.